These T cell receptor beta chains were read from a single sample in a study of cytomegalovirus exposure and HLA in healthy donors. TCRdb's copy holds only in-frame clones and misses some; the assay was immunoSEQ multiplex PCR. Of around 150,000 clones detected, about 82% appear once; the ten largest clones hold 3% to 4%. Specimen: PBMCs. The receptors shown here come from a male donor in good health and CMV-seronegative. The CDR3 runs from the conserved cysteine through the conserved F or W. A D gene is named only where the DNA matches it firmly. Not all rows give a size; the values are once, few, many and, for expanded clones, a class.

TGTGCCAGCAGTGCACTCGCCGGGACAGGGTCCTACGAGCAGTACTTC | CASSALAGTGSYEQYF | TRBV14 | TRBD1 | NA | TRBJ2-7
TGTGCCAGCAGCCTAAGACTAGCGGGAGACACCGGGGAGCTGTTTTTT | CASSLRLAGDTGELFF | TRBV7-2 | TRBD2 | NA | TRBJ2-2
TGTGCCAGCAGCTCTCCGGGGATCGGAAACACCATATATTTT | CASSSPGIGNTIYF | TRBV7-9 | NA | NA | TRBJ1-3
TGTTCCAGCAGCGACTACGTCGGAAACACCATATATTTT | CSSSDYVGNTIYF | TRBV7-9 | NA | NA | TRBJ1-3
TGTGCCAGCAGCGAGACAGGCCCAGATACGCAGTATTTT | CASSETGPDTQYF | TRBV13 | NA | once | TRBJ2-3
TGTGCCAGCAGTGAGAGGCCAGTTGGCAATCAGCCCCAGCATTTT | CASSERPVGNQPQHF | TRBV6-1 | NA | NA | TRBJ1-5
TGTGCCAGCAGTTACGCTAGCGGGGGGGCAGAGACCCAGTACTTC | CASSYASGGAETQYF | TRBV6-5 | TRBD2 | few | TRBJ2-5
TGTGCCAGCAGACTAAAGTGGGGGGGCAGGAGCACTGAAGCTTTCTTT | CASRLKWGGRSTEAFF | TRBV27 | NA | NA | TRBJ1-1
TGTGCCAGCAGCGCAGGTCCGGGACTAGGCTCCTACGAGCAGTACTTC | CASSAGPGLGSYEQYF | TRBV7-2 | TRBD2 | NA | TRBJ2-7
TGTGCCAGCAGCCCCCCCTGGGGGGATTACAATGAGCAGTTCTTC | CASSPPWGDYNEQFF | TRBV7-9 | NA | NA | TRBJ2-1
TGCGCCAGCAGCTTAACAGGAGTGAACGGGGAGCTGTTTTTT | CASSLTGVNGELFF | TRBV5-1 | NA | NA | TRBJ2-2
TGTGCCAGCAGTAGAGGCACGGCATACGAGCAGTACTTC | CASSRGTAYEQYF | TRBV28 | NA | NA | TRBJ2-7
TGTGCCAGCAGCGTGGGACAGGGAGGAAGCAATCAGCCCCAGCATTTT | CASSVGQGGSNQPQHF | TRBV5-4 | TRBD1 | NA | TRBJ1-5
TGCGCCAGCAGCTTGGTCCCACCCAGGGGCACCTACAATGAGCAGTTCTTC | CASSLVPPRGTYNEQFF | TRBV5-1 | NA | once | TRBJ2-1
TGCGCCAGCAGCCAAGCCAAGACACGATACTCTGGAAACACCATATATTTT | CASSQAKTRYSGNTIYF | TRBV4-3 | NA | NA | TRBJ1-3
TGTGCCAGCAGTTCATATAGCGGGGGGGTCTACGAGCAGTACTTC | CASSSYSGGVYEQYF | TRBV27 | TRBD2 | NA | TRBJ2-7
TGTGCCAGCAGTTTGGGTGGACAGAGCCTTCAGCCCCAGCATTTT | CASSLGGQSLQPQHF | TRBV28 | NA | NA | TRBJ1-5
TGTGCCAGCAGTTACTGGGGGGGCTACAATGAGCAGTTCTTC | CASSYWGGYNEQFF | TRBV6-5 | TRBD2 | NA | TRBJ2-1
TGTGCCATCGCGACAGGGAAGGCCTACGAGCAGTACTTC | CAIATGKAYEQYF | TRBV10-3 | TRBD1 | NA | TRBJ2-7
TGTGCCAGTAGTAGGGGCAGGGGTGTGGTAGCAGGGTCCTACAATGAGCAGTTCTTC | CASSRGRGVVAGSYNEQFF | TRBV19 | NA | NA | TRBJ2-1
TGTGCCAGCAGTGAGCAGGGGGGTGTGGATGGCTACACCTTC | CASSEQGGVDGYTF | TRBV2 | TRBD1 | NA | TRBJ1-2
TGTGCCAGCAGTTACATATCGGGGAATCAGCCCCAGCATTTT | CASSYISGNQPQHF | TRBV6-6 | NA | few | TRBJ1-5
TGTGCCAGCAGCTTAGCGGCGGCAGGGGCCACCGGGGAGCTGTTTTTT | CASSLAAAGATGELFF | TRBV7-6 | NA | NA | TRBJ2-2
TGTGCCAGCAGGATGGGCGGGGGCACTGAAGCTTTCTTT | CASRMGGGTEAFF | TRBV6-5 | NA | NA | TRBJ1-1
TGTGCCAGCCACCCCTTCGGGATTTCTGGAAACACCATATATTTT | CASHPFGISGNTIYF | TRBV5-4 | NA | NA | TRBJ1-3
TGTGCCAGCAGTATCGACAGGGGGCTTTCACCCCTCCACTTT | CASSIDRGLSPLHF | TRBV27 | TRBD1 | NA | TRBJ1-6
TGCGCCATCCCGGGACAGGGGGCGCAAGTCCCTCCGGGAAACACCATATATTTT | CAIPGQGAQVPPGNTIYF | TRBV10-1 | TRBD1 | NA | TRBJ1-3
TGTGCCAGCAGCTTGCCGACAGGGGGCACAGATACGCAGTATTTT | CASSLPTGGTDTQYF | TRBV5-4 | TRBD1 | NA | TRBJ2-3
TGTGCCAGCGGTGAGGGACAGGGGTATCTAGCGGGAGGGGGTACACAAGAGACCCAGTACTTC | CASGEGQGYLAGGGTQETQYF | TRBV9 | TRBD2 | once | TRBJ2-5
TGTGCCAGCAGCTTACTGGGGGGTACCCAGTACTTC | CASSLLGGTQYF | TRBV13 | NA | NA | TRBJ2-5
TGCGCCAGCAGCTTCAGGGGACAGGGGTTCACAGATACGCAGTATTTT | CASSFRGQGFTDTQYF | TRBV5-1 | TRBD1 | NA | TRBJ2-3
TGCGCCAGCTCCGCGGGTCAGCAAGAGACCCAGTACTTC | CASSAGQQETQYF | TRBV5-1 | NA | NA | TRBJ2-5
TGTGCCTGGAGTCTAAGTACAGAGCATGGCTACACCTTC | CAWSLSTEHGYTF | TRBV30 | NA | NA | TRBJ1-2
TGTGCCAGCAGCTTATCAGTCTCTGGGGCCAACGTCCTGACTTTC | CASSLSVSGANVLTF | TRBV7-6 | NA | NA | TRBJ2-6
TGTGCCAGCAGCGTAGAAGGGACCCTCGCGGGGGAGCAGTACTTC | CASSVEGTLAGEQYF | TRBV9 | NA | NA | TRBJ2-7
TGTGCCAGCAGCTCCTTAGAAGGGGGCATGGCAGATACGCAGTATTTT | CASSSLEGGMADTQYF | TRBV5-6 | TRBD1 | NA | TRBJ2-3
TGTGCCAGCAGCTTATCGGCGGGGGCTGGAAACACCATATATTTT | CASSLSAGAGNTIYF | TRBV7-9 | NA | few | TRBJ1-3
TGTGCCAGCAGTTTCGACAGGGGTGGAAACAATGAGCAGTTCTTC | CASSFDRGGNNEQFF | TRBV27 | TRBD1 | NA | TRBJ2-1
TGTGCCACCAGCAAAAGCGGAGGTTTCAATCAGCCCCAGCATTTT | CATSKSGGFNQPQHF | TRBV15 | NA | NA | TRBJ1-5
TGTGCCAGCAGCCCTGGGGACAGGGTTAGCGAGCAGTACTTC | CASSPGDRVSEQYF | TRBV14 | TRBD1 | NA | TRBJ2-7
TGTGCCAGCAGTTTCGGTGGTGGGGCGTCTGGAAACACCATATATTTT | CASSFGGGASGNTIYF | TRBV27 | NA | NA | TRBJ1-3
TGTGCCAGCTCACCTCCTGGCGGGCGGTACGCTGAAGCTTTCTTT | CASSPPGGRYAEAFF | TRBV18 | NA | once | TRBJ1-1
TGTGCCAGCAGACCCCCCGGGACAGGGGTCTACGAGCAGTACTTC | CASRPPGTGVYEQYF | TRBV28 | TRBD1 | NA | TRBJ2-7
TGTGCCAGCACCACTTTCCCCAGCGGAGGCACAGATACGCAGTATTTT | CASTTFPSGGTDTQYF | TRBV7-9 | NA | few | TRBJ2-3
TGCAGCGCCGAGGGCGGAGGAAACACCATATATTTT | CSAEGGGNTIYF | TRBV29-1 | NA | NA | TRBJ1-3
TGTGCCAGCAGGGGGCAAAATCAGCCCCAGCATTTT | CASRGQNQPQHF | TRBV2 | NA | few | TRBJ1-5
TGCAGCGTTGTTAGACAGGGCTCCTACGAGCAGTACTTC | CSVVRQGSYEQYF | TRBV29-1 | TRBD1 | NA | TRBJ2-7
TGTGCCAGCAGCTGGGGGCCCAGCGGGAGTATAGATACGCAGTATTTT | CASSWGPSGSIDTQYF | TRBV5-4 | TRBD2 | NA | TRBJ2-3
TGTGCCAGCAGTTATGACCCAGGGGCCGGGGAGCTGTTTTTT | CASSYDPGAGELFF | TRBV6-5 | NA | NA | TRBJ2-2
TGTGCCAGCAGTATGGGACAGTCCGGCTCCTACAATGAGCAGTTCTTC | CASSMGQSGSYNEQFF | TRBV28 | TRBD1 | NA | TRBJ2-1
TGTGCCAGCAGTAAAGAGCCCGAGCAGTACTTC | CASSKEPEQYF | TRBV6-6 | NA | NA | TRBJ2-7
TGTGCCAGCAGTTTGGCAGGGCGCGGAGGCTACACCTTC | CASSLAGRGGYTF | TRBV6-5 | NA | few | TRBJ1-2
TGTGCCAGCAGCTTAGTCGGGGGAACGTACAATGAGCAGTTCTTC | CASSLVGGTYNEQFF | TRBV11-3 | NA | once | TRBJ2-1
TGCGCCAGCAGCCACCAGGAAGCCGGGGAGCTGTTTTTT | CASSHQEAGELFF | TRBV4-3 | NA | NA | TRBJ2-2
TGTGCCAGCAGCGACACAGGGTCCACTGAAGCTTTCTTT | CASSDTGSTEAFF | TRBV7-9 | NA | NA | TRBJ1-1